The 20 T cell receptor beta chains below were found in one sample sequenced in a study of Graves' ophthalmopathy and Graves' hyperthyroidism. Investigators amplified TCR beta CDR3 regions from RNA transcripts. First-round RT-PCR with HTBI primers preceded a second-round multiplex PCR. TCRdb re-analysed the multiplex PCR reads in MiXCR, keeping a single row per CDR3 protein. In the table there are some 380,000 distinct CDR3 sequences, over 15% of which are singletons. The sample taken for sequencing was peripheral blood. Source of these receptors: a woman aged 18 to 35 with stable Graves' hyperthyroidism.

Ten or more counts support this clonotype. A much larger clone lies a single base off, so this may be a read error. V gene TRBV4-1 combines with J gene TRBJ2-5; D might be TRBD2 (5 bases). From germline, CDR1 is MGHRA and CDR2 YSYEKL. This CDR3 region has 13 residues. For the CDR3, the DNA is TGCGCCAACAGCCAAGGAGGTACTGGGACCCAGTACTTC. Its protein is CANSQGGTGTQYF.

A few counts support this clonotype. The rearrangement links TRBV12-3 or TRBV12-4 to TRBJ2-7, with 7 bases that match TRBD2. Trimming cost V 6 bases and J 1 base; bases outside gene matches: 3. The CDR3 covers 13 residues. The CDR3 reads CASRGRESYEQYF. The CDR3 coding sequence is TGTGCCAGCAGGGGGAGGGAATCCTACGAGCAGTACTTC.

The sample holds many counts of this clonotype. In nucleotides, the CDR3 is TGTGCCAGTAGCTTCGAGGGGGACACCGGGGAGCTGTTTTTT. This gives the protein CASSFEGDTGELFF. The chain links TRBV19 to TRBJ2-2; tentative D call: TRBD1 (6 bases). V dropped 6 bases and J dropped 3 bases, with 11 bases sitting between them. The CDR3 has 14 amino acids. The germline V gene has CDR1 LNHDA and CDR2 SQIVND (reference sequence).

This clonotype was observed many times. V usage is TRBV6-1 and J usage is TRBJ2-5; 8 bases align to TRBD2. This CDR3 comprises 16 residues. The ends lost 7 bases at V and 5 bases at J; junction bases unmatched: 15. Germline CDR1 and CDR2: MNHNS and SASEGT. CDR3 nucleotides: TGTGCCAGCACCCAACCCGGGGGGGTCAAAGGGGAGACCCAGTACTTC. It codes for CASTQPGGVKGETQYF.

The sample holds a few counts of this clonotype. This chain joins TRBV19 and TRBJ2-2; TRBD1 or TRBD2 may be the D gene (6 bases each). The V gene's germline CDR1 is LNHDA and CDR2 SQIVND (reference sequence). This CDR3 comprises 16 residues. Trimming shortened V by 0 bases and J by 4 bases, and 12 bases separated the two germline ends. This CDR3 reads CASSIERGASTGELFF. The CDR3 DNA is TGTGCCAGTAGTATAGAAAGGGGGGCGAGCACCGGGGAGCTGTTTTTT.

This clonotype was counted ten times or more. The chain carries TRBV7-3 and TRBJ2-5, with a weak D call TRBD2 (7 bases). The germline CDR1 and CDR2 sequences are SGHTA and FQGTGA. V was pared by 5 bases and J by 5 bases, with 21 bases between. This CDR3 spans 16 amino acids. The CDR3 bases are TGTGCCAGCAGCCTGACGGGCGGGGGCGAGGAGGAGACCCAGTACTTC. Translated, it gives CASSLTGGGEEETQYF.

This clonotype was seen at least ten times. The rearrangement joins TRBV12-3 or TRBV12-4 to TRBJ2-5; D perhaps matches TRBD2 (6 bases). This CDR3 contains 14 residues. Trimming left V 7 bases short and J 6 bases short, with 18 bases between. The CDR3 sequence: CASNFGTPFQTQYF. The DNA for the CDR3 is TGTGCCAGCAATTTTGGGACTCCGTTCCAGACCCAGTACTTC.

The table lists this clonotype with many counts. The chain joins TRBV12-3 or TRBV12-4 to TRBJ1-1; D is perhaps TRBD1 (5 bases). This CDR3 spans 13 amino acids. Trimming took off 5 bases at V and 6 bases at J, with 13 bases between the two ends. In DNA form, the CDR3 reads TGTGCCAGCAGTCCCGAAGGAGGGGCTGAAGCTTTCTTT. It translates to CASSPEGGAEAFF.

The chain joins TRBV5-1 to TRBJ1-3, with D possibly being TRBD1 (5 bases). Looked up from germline, CDR1 is SGHRS and CDR2 is YFSETQ. The V and J ends lost 0 bases and 2 bases respectively, with 9 bases between them. This CDR3 contains 15 residues. CDR3 region: CASSLVGDAGNTIYF. DNA of the CDR3: TGCGCCAGCAGCTTGGTAGGGGACGCTGGAAACACCATATATTTT.

This clonotype was seen many times. CDR3 sequence: CASSLAYSPLHF. The CDR3 DNA follows: TGTGCCAGCAGTTTGGCCTATTCACCCCTCCACTTT. This sequence joins TRBV12-3 or TRBV12-4 and TRBJ1-6; D is unclear. V was trimmed by 3 bases and J by 8 bases, leaving 5 bases between them. The length of the CDR3 is 12 residues.

This clonotype was observed many times. J is TRBJ1-2 and V is TRBV6-4, with TRBD1 matching 9 bases. The CDR3 is 19 amino acids. CDR1 MRHNA and CDR2 SNTAGT come from the germline V gene. Trimming removed 1 base from V and 3 bases from J; junction bases left unmatched: 15. CDR3 DNA: TGTGCCAGCAGTGACTGGTCAACCACAGGGGGCCTCCTATACTATGGCTACACCTTC. This sequence encodes CASSDWSTTGGLLYYGYTF.

This chain joins TRBV6-2 or TRBV6-3 and TRBJ2-5; D call uncertain. This CDR3 comprises 15 residues. Trimming stripped 2 bases from V and 0 bases from J, with 10 bases between. Per germline, CDR1 MNHEY and CDR2 SVGEGT. The CDR3 nucleotides read TGTGCCAGCAGTTACGGCCCAAAGGACCAAGAGACCCAGTACTTC. Its translation: CASSYGPKDQETQYF.

To note about this clonotype: A read error is possible here, since a much larger clone lies one base away. The chain recombines TRBV19 with TRBJ1-6; D gene uncertain. The CDR3 totals 11 residues. In germline, CDR1 is LNHDA, CDR2 SQIVND (reference sequence). In DNA, the CDR3 is TGTGCCAGTAGTCATAATTCACACCTCCACTTT. Protein: CASSHNSHLHF.

The chain has TRBV28 and TRBJ2-7; D is undetermined. The CDR3 consists of 13 residues. Trimming took 5 bases from V and 6 from J, leaving 14 bases between them. Germline assignment: CDR1 MDHEN and CDR2 SYDVKM. The CDR3 reads CASSLSACFEQYF. The CDR3 DNA reads TGTGCCAGCAGTCTCAGTGCCTGCTTCGAGCAGTACTTC.

In this sample, this clonotype turned up many times. The chain carries TRBV12-3 or TRBV12-4 and TRBJ2-5; D is tentatively TRBD1 or TRBD2 (6 bases each). The V and J ends lost 7 bases and 5 bases respectively, with 17 bases between them. The CDR3 is 14 residues long. The CDR3, as DNA: TGTGCCAGCACCGAGAAGGGGGGTAAGGAGACCCAGTACTTC. Its translation is CASTEKGGKETQYF.

This clonotype showed up many times. V usage is TRBV12-3 or TRBV12-4 and J usage is TRBJ1-2; D might be TRBD1 (5 bases). V lost 2 bases and J lost 2, with 15 bases in between. This CDR3 spans 16 amino acids. The CDR3 coding sequence is TGTGCCAGCAGTTTAACCGGGACCCCACTGAACTATGGCTACACCTTC. Translation: CASSLTGTPLNYGYTF.

This clonotype has a handful of counts. The CDR3 here is CASSRTEYYEQYF. In DNA, the CDR3 is TGTGCCAGCAGCCGGACAGAGTACTACGAGCAGTACTTC. The chain employs TRBV28 and TRBJ2-7, with a weak D call TRBD1 (6 bases). CDR3 length equals 13 residues. CDR1 is MDHEN, CDR2 SYDVKM, per germline. V lost 6 bases, J lost 3 bases, and 12 bases lay in between.

This clonotype appeared many times. The V gene is TRBV9, the J gene TRBJ2-7; D remains ambiguous. Germline lookup yields CDR1 SGDLS and CDR2 YYNGEE. The CDR3 extends over 13 amino acids. Deletions cut 0 bases from V and 2 bases from J, with 6 bases between. The CDR3 loop reads CASSVGGTYEQYF. As DNA, the CDR3 is TGTGCCAGCAGCGTAGGAGGAACCTACGAGCAGTACTTC.

In its sample, this clonotype was seen many times. This chain links TRBV19 with TRBJ1-1; the D is unclear. The germline V and J ends were trimmed by 8 bases and 0 bases, with 10 bases remaining between them. The CDR3 runs 13 residues. CDR1 is LNHDA, CDR2 SQIVND, per germline (reference sequence). This chain's CDR3 is CASRRTLNTEAFF. DNA for the CDR3: TGTGCCAGTCGAAGGACTTTGAACACTGAAGCTTTCTTT.

This clonotype was recorded at least ten times. The CDR3 protein is CASSLAAGGRYEQYF. Here the CDR3 DNA reads TGTGCCAGCAGTTTAGCGGCAGGGGGTAGGTACGAGCAGTACTTC. V gene TRBV12-3 or TRBV12-4 combines with J gene TRBJ2-7; 7 nucleotides align to TRBD1. CDR3 length: 15 residues. Trimming removed 0 bases from V and 4 bases from J; junction bases left unmatched: 6.